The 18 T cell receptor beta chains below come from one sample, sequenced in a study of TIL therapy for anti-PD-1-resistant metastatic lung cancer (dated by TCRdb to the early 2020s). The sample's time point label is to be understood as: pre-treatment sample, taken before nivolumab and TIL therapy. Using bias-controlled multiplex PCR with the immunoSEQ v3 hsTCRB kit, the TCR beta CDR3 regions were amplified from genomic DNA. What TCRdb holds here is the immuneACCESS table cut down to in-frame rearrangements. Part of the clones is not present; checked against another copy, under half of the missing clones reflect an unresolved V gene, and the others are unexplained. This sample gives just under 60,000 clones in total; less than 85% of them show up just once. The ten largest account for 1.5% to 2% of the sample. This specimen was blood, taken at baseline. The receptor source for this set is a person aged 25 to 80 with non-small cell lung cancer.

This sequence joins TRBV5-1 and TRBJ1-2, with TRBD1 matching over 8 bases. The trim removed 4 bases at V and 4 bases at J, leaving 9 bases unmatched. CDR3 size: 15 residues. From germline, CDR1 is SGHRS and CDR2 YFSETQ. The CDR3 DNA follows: TGCGCCAGCAGCGTATCTCAGGGGGCCGGCTATGGCTACACCTTC. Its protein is CASSVSQGAGYGYTF.

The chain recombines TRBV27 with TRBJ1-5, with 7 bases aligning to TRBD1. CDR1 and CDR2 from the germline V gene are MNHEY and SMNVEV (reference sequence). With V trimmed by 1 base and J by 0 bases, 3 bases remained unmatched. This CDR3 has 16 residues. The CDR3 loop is CASSLLGTDSNQPQHF. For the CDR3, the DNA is TGTGCCAGCAGTTTATTAGGGACAGATAGCAATCAGCCCCAGCATTTT.

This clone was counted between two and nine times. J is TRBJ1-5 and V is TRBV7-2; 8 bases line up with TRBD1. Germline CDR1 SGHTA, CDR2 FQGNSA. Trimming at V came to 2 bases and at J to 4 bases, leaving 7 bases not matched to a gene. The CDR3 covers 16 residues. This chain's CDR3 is CASSLNEGQVNQPQHF. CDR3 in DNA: TGTGCCAGCAGCTTAAATGAGGGACAGGTTAATCAGCCCCAGCATTTT.

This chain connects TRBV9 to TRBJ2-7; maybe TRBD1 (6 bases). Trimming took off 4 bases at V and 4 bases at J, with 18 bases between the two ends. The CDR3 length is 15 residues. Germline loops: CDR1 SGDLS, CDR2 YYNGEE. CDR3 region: CASSPGGGAGYEQYF. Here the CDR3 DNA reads TGTGCCAGCAGCCCGGGTGGGGGCGCCGGGTACGAGCAGTACTTC.

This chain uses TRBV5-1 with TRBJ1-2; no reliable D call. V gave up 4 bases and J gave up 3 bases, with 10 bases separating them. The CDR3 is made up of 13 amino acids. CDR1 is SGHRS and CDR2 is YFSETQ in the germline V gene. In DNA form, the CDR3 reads TGCGCCAGCAGCCACGGGGTGGACTATGGCTACACCTTC. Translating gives CASSHGVDYGYTF.

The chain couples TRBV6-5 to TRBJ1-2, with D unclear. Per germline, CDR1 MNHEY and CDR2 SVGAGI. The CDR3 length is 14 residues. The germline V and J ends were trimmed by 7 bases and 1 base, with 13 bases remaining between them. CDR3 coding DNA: TGTGCCAGCATTCCTGCGGGTTTTAACTATGGCTACACCTTC. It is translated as CASIPAGFNYGYTF.

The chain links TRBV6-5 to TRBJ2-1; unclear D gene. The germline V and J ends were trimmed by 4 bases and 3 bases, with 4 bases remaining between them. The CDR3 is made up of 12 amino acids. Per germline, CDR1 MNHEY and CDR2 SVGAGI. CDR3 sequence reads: CASSSNYNEQFF. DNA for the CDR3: TGTGCCAGCAGTTCCAACTACAATGAGCAGTTCTTC.

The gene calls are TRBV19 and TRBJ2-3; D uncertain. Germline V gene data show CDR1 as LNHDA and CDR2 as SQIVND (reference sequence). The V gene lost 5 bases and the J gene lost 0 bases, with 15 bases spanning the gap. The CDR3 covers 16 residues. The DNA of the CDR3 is TGTGCCAGTAGTCCCACCCCCTCCTCTAGCACAGATACGCAGTATTTT. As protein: CASSPTPSSSTDTQYF.

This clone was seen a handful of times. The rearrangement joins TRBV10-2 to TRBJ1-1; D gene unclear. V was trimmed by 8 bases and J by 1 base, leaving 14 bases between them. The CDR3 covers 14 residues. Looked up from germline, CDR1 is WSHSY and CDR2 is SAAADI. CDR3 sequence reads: CASRTGVGNTEAFF. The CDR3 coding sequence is TGCGCCAGCCGGACGGGTGTGGGGAACACTGAAGCTTTCTTT.

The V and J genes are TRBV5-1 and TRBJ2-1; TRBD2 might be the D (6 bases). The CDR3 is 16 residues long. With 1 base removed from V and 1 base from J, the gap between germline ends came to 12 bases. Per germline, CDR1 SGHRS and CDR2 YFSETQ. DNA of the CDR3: TGCGCCAGCAGCTTGCAAGCGGGCCCATCCTACAATGAGCAGTTCTTC. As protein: CASSLQAGPSYNEQFF. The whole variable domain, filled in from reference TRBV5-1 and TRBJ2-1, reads KAGVTQTPRYLIKTRGQQVTLSCSPISGHRSVSWYQQTPGQGLQFLFEYFSETQRNKGNFPGRFSGRQFSNSRSEMNVSTLELGDSALYLCASSLQAGPSYNEQFFGPGTRLTVL.

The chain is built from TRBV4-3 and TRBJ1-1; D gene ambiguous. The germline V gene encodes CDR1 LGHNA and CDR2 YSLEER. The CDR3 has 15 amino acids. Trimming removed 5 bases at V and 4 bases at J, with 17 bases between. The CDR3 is CASSLTAVPVTEAFF. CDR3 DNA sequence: TGCGCCAGCAGCTTGACGGCGGTACCAGTCACTGAAGCTTTCTTT.

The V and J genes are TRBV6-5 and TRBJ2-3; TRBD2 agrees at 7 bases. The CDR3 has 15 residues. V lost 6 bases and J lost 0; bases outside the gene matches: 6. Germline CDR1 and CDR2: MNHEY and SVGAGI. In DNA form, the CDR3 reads TGTGCCAGCAGGTTAGCGGGTCTAAGCACAGATACGCAGTATTTT. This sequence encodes CASRLAGLSTDTQYF.

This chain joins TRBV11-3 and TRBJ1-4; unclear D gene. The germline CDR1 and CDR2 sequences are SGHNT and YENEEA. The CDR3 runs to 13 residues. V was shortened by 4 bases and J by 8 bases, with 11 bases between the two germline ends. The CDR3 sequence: CASSYSSVEKLFF. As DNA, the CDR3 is TGTGCCAGCAGCTATAGTTCAGTGGAAAAACTGTTTTTT.

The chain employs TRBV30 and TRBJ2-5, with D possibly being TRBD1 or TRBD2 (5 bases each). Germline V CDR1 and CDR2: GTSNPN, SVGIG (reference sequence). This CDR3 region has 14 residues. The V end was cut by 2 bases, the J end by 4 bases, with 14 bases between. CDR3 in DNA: TGTGCCTGGAGTAAAGACAGTGGGGGAGAGACCCAGTACTTC. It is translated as CAWSKDSGGETQYF.

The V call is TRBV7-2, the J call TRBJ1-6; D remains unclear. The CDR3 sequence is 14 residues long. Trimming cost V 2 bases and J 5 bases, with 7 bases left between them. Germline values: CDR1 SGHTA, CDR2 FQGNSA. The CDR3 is CASSLQVNNSPLHF. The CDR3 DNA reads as TGTGCCAGCAGCTTACAGGTGAATAATTCACCCCTCCACTTT. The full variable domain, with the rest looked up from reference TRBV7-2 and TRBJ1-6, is GAGVSQSPSNKVTEKGKDVELRCDPISGHTALYWYRQSLGQGLEFLIYFQGNSAPDKSGLPSDRFSAERTGGSVSTLTIQRTQQEDSAVYLCASSLQVNNSPLHFGNGTRLTVT.

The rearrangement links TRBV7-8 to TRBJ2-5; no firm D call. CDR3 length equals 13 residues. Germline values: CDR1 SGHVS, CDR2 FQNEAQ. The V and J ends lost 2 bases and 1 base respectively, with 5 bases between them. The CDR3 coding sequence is TGTGCCAGCAGCTTAAGCACCCAAGAGACCCAGTACTTC. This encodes CASSLSTQETQYF.

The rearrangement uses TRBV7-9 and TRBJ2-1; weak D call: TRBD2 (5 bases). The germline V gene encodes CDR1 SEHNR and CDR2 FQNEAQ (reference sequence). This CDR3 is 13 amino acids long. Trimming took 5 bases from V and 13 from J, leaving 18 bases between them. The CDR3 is CASSPSSPEAQFF. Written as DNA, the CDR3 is TGTGCCAGCAGCCCTAGCAGCCCGGAGGCACAGTTCTTC.

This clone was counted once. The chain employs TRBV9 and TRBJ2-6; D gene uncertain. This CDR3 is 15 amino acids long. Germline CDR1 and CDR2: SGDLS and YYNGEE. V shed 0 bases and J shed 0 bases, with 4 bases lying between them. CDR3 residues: CASSVVLSGANVLTF. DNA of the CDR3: TGTGCCAGCAGCGTAGTGCTCTCTGGGGCCAACGTCCTGACTTTC.